The 29 T cell receptor beta chains below all came from one sample that was sequenced in a study of blood T cells in healthy people across ages. Sample-barcoded 5' priming and a J-beta primer mix drove a second PCR of about 7 to 11 cycles. TCRdb processed the 5' RACE reads anew with MiXCR; each CDR3 protein has one entry. Of approximately 490,000 distinct CDR3 sequences in the sample, around 24% were seen once. In addition, the sample was reused for a study of T cells of mothers and their children.

The sample taken for sequencing was blood. These receptors originate from a boy aged 10-17 years in good health.

The V and J genes are TRBV29-1 and TRBJ1-4; D gene unclear. V lost 1 base to trimming and J lost 7 bases, with 13 bases between them. The CDR3 loop spans 14 amino acids. In germline, CDR1 is SQVTM, CDR2 ANQGSEA. CDR3 region: CSVEGPKGGEKLFF. Here the CDR3 DNA reads TGCAGCGTTGAAGGCCCGAAAGGCGGTGAAAAACTGTTTTTT.

This clonotype has just a few counts. The V and J genes are TRBV7-8 and TRBJ2-5; D remains ambiguous. The J call may be faulty, since TRBJ2-7 better matches the DNA end. Germline CDR1 reads SGHVS; CDR2 reads FQNEAQ. The CDR3 runs 12 residues. The CDR3 is CASSHHNYEQYF. CDR3 in DNA: TGTGCCAGCAGCCATCACAACTACGAGCAGTACTTC.

This chain uses TRBV7-9 with TRBJ2-1; perhaps TRBD2 as D (6 bases). V was clipped by 5 bases and J by 9 bases, with 11 bases between them. CDR1 is SEHNR, CDR2 FQNEAQ, per germline (reference sequence). The CDR3 is made up of 12 amino acids. The CDR3 DNA sequence: TGTGCCAGCAGCGACCCCGGGGGTGAGCAGTTCTTC. This codes for CASSDPGGEQFF. The full variable domain, in which reference TRBV7-9 and TRBJ2-1 provide the parts outside the CDR3, is DTGVSQNPRHKITKRGQNVTFRCDPISEHNRLYWYRQTLGQGPEFLTYFQNEAQLEKSRLLSDRFSAERPKGSFSTLEIQRTEQGDSAMYLCASSDPGGEQFFGPGTRLTVL.

The chain has TRBV30 and TRBJ2-3, with D perhaps assigned TRBD1 or TRBD2 (5 bases each). The ends were cut back, 4 bases at V and 2 bases at J, with 13 bases in the middle. The CDR3 has 14 residues. CDR1 and CDR2 from the germline V gene are GTSNPN and SVGIG (reference sequence). The DNA for the CDR3 is TGTGCCTGGAAGTGGGGACCTAACACAGATACGCAGTATTTT. Residues: CAWKWGPNTDTQYF.

The chain carries TRBV24-1 and TRBJ2-1, with TRBD1 as a possible D gene (6 bases). Germline CDR1 KGHDR, CDR2 SFDVKD. The ends were cut back, 8 bases at V and 9 bases at J, with 25 bases in the middle. This CDR3 is built from 16 residues. The CDR3 DNA reads TGTGCCACCACGGACAGAAATACTCCCCCTTGGGGTGAGCAGTTCTTC. This translates into CATTDRNTPPWGEQFF.

This chain uses TRBV10-3 with TRBJ2-1; D uncertain. The CDR3 has 12 amino acids. V gave up 4 bases and J gave up 12 bases, with 13 bases separating them. Germline-derived CDR1 and CDR2 are ENHRY and SYGVKD. CDR3 in DNA: TGTGCCATCAGTGCAGAGGAGAAGGTGCAGTTCTTC. Its translation is CAISAEEKVQFF.

CDR3 sequence reads: CASSSGGSDEQYF. The CDR3 DNA reads TGTGCCAGCAGTTCCGGAGGGAGCGACGAGCAGTACTTC. The V gene is TRBV27, the J gene TRBJ2-7; weak D call: TRBD2 (6 bases). Trimming stripped 4 bases from V and 5 bases from J, with 12 bases between. Germline-derived CDR1 and CDR2 are MNHEY and SMNVEV (reference sequence). The CDR3 has 13 amino acids.

The chain employs TRBV7-2 and TRBJ2-4; 11 positions agree with TRBD1. The germline CDR1 and CDR2 sequences are SGHTA and FQGNSA. The CDR3 loop spans 15 amino acids. The V gene end was trimmed by 5 bases and the J gene end by 6 bases; junction bases not matched to a gene: 6. CDR3 coding DNA: TGTGCCAGCAGCCCGGACAGGGGGCGTTCAAACATTCAGTACTTC. Protein product: CASSPDRGRSNIQYF.

This clonotype was seen ten or more times. The chain employs TRBV12-3 or TRBV12-4 and TRBJ2-5; TRBD1 matches 9 bases. The J segment lost 4 bases and the V segment lost 6 bases, leaving 3 bases of the junction unmatched. The CDR3 extends over 13 amino acids. For the CDR3, the DNA is TGTGCCAGCAGCCGGACAGGGGTAGAGACCCAGTACTTC. Translated, it gives CASSRTGVETQYF.

This clonotype occurred many times. The rearrangement uses TRBV20-1 and TRBJ2-5; 7 bases agree with TRBD2. Losses at the gene ends were 5 bases for V and 5 bases for J; bases not matched to a gene: 2. Germline V gene data show CDR1 as DFQATT and CDR2 as SNEGSKA (reference sequence). The CDR3 contains 11 residues. The CDR3 nucleotides read TGCAGTGCTTTGGGGGGGGAGACCCAGTACTTC. It yields the protein CSALGGETQYF.

This clonotype was detected a few times. This rearrangement joins TRBV21-1 to TRBJ2-1; the table names TRBD1, a call not compared with the DNA. TRBV21-1 is termed a pseudogene. The CDR3 totals 21 residues. CDR3: CASSKWGASVGSITKYNEQFF. The DNA for the CDR3 is TGTGCCAGCAGCAAATGGGGGGCAAGCGTCGGCAGCATTACAAAGTACAATGAGCAGTTCTTC.

In DNA form, the CDR3 reads TGCAGTGCTAGGGACCGATCGTACAATGAGCAGTTCTTC. This encodes CSARDRSYNEQFF. The V call is TRBV20-1, the J call TRBJ2-1; D is unresolved. CDR1 is DFQATT and CDR2 is SNEGSKA in the germline V gene (reference sequence). Trimming left V 3 bases short and J 4 bases short, with 10 bases between. The CDR3 consists of 13 residues.

The chain has TRBV6-2 or TRBV6-3 and TRBJ2-1, with 8 bases lining up with TRBD2. Gene TRBJ2-7 matches the end of the DNA better, so the J call may be wrong. The V gene's germline CDR1 is MNHEY and CDR2 SVGEGT. The CDR3 contains 14 residues. Here the CDR3 reads CASSYAAGGYEQYF. CDR3 in DNA: TGTGCCAGCAGTTATGCCGCGGGAGGCTACGAGCAGTACTTC.

The V and J genes are TRBV6-2 or TRBV6-3 and TRBJ2-2, with D perhaps matching TRBD1 or TRBD2 (5 bases each). CDR1 is MNHEY, CDR2 SVGEGT, per germline. CDR3 length: 15 residues. The V and J ends lost 4 bases and 0 bases respectively, with 9 bases between them. This CDR3 is CASSWDGANTGELFF. CDR3 DNA sequence: TGTGCCAGCAGTTGGGACGGAGCGAACACCGGGGAGCTGTTTTTT.

This sequence joins TRBV28 and TRBJ1-1; maybe TRBD1 (5 bases). V gave up 2 bases and J gave up 4 bases, with 11 bases separating them. Germline V lookup: CDR1 MDHEN, CDR2 SYDVKM. The CDR3 length is 14 residues. The CDR3 spells CASSLGWQGTEAFF. The CDR3 DNA sequence: TGTGCCAGCAGTTTAGGGTGGCAGGGCACTGAAGCTTTCTTT.

The chain recombines TRBV20-1 with TRBJ2-1; D is ambiguous. V was clipped by 3 bases and J by 4 bases, with 4 bases between them. This CDR3 is 11 amino acids long. CDR1 DFQATT and CDR2 SNEGSKA come from the germline V gene (reference sequence). CDR3 in DNA: TGCAGTGCTAGCGATTACAATGAGCAGTTCTTC. Encoded protein: CSASDYNEQFF.

This chain joins TRBV7-9 and TRBJ1-2; D unresolved. The V end was cut by 6 bases, the J end by 0 bases, with 5 bases between. The germline V gene has CDR1 SEHNR and CDR2 FQNEAQ (reference sequence). The CDR3 covers 12 residues. The CDR3 loop reads CASRSANYGYTF. CDR3 coding DNA: TGTGCCAGCAGATCCGCTAACTATGGCTACACCTTC.

This rearrangement joins TRBV7-9 to TRBJ1-4; TRBD1 might be the D (5 bases). Germline V gene data show CDR1 as SEHNR and CDR2 as FQNEAQ (reference sequence). V gave up 3 bases and J gave up 8 bases, with 10 bases separating them. The CDR3 runs 13 residues. This CDR3 is CASSFGRGEKLFF. The CDR3 bases are TGTGCCAGCAGCTTTGGGAGGGGAGAAAAACTGTTTTTT.

As regards this clonotype: This could be a read error, since a much larger clone is one nucleotide away. The chain carries TRBV5-1 and TRBJ2-3, with D possibly TRBD1 on 5 matching bases. Germline assignment: CDR1 SGHRS and CDR2 YFSETQ. The CDR3 sequence is 14 residues long. DNA of the CDR3: TGCGCCGGCAGCCTAGGGGAAAGCACAGATACGCAGTATTTT. Its translation: CAGSLGESTDTQYF.

This rearrangement joins TRBV20-1 to TRBJ1-2; 9 bases line up with TRBD1. Germline CDR1 DFQATT, CDR2 SNEGSKA (reference sequence). Trimming cost V 3 bases and J 6 bases; bases outside gene matches: 11. The CDR3 covers 15 residues. CDR3 residues: CSARETGGAWDGYTF. CDR3 DNA sequence: TGCAGTGCTAGGGAAACAGGGGGCGCCTGGGATGGCTACACCTTC.

The chain couples TRBV3-1 to TRBJ2-3, with a tentative D call TRBD2 (6 bases). Trimming stripped 8 bases from V and 0 bases from J, with 15 bases between. The CDR3 has 15 residues. The V gene's germline CDR1 is LGHDT and CDR2 YNNKEL (reference sequence). CDR3 region: CASRLVGGSTDTQYF. CDR3 sequence (DNA): TGTGCCAGCCGACTGGTCGGGGGAAGCACAGATACGCAGTATTTT.

This chain connects TRBV5-1 to TRBJ2-5, with D tentatively TRBD1 (5 bases). Looked up from germline, CDR1 is SGHRS and CDR2 is YFSETQ. CDR3 length equals 17 residues. Trimming took 4 bases from V and 5 from J, leaving 24 bases between them. The CDR3: CASSPPGIQPYRETQYF. The CDR3 coding sequence is TGCGCCAGCAGCCCCCCAGGGATCCAGCCATACCGTGAGACCCAGTACTTC.

J is TRBJ2-7 and V is TRBV20-1; 14 bases agree with TRBD2. This CDR3 contains 15 residues. From germline, CDR1 is DFQATT and CDR2 SNEGSKA (reference sequence). J was trimmed by 2 bases and V by 5 bases; bases with no gene match: 5. The CDR3 reads CSARPGLAGAYEQYF. Here the CDR3 DNA reads TGCAGTGCTCGTCCGGGACTAGCGGGGGCCTACGAGCAGTACTTC.

This clonotype was seen more than once but under ten times. J is TRBJ2-5 and V is TRBV25-1, with TRBD2 identical over 7 bases. This CDR3 spans 16 amino acids. CDR1 MGHDK and CDR2 SYGVNS come from the germline V gene. V was clipped by 0 bases and J by 1 base; unmatched bases: 5. The CDR3 coding sequence is TGTGCCAGCAGTGAATATAGTCGGGAGGTCCAAGAGACCCAGTACTTC. It codes for CASSEYSREVQETQYF.

V is TRBV29-1 and J is TRBJ2-1, with 7 bases fitting TRBD2. This CDR3 comprises 14 residues. The germline CDR1 and CDR2 sequences are SQVTM and ANQGSEA. The junction had 8 bases not matched to a gene; V was cut back by 3 bases and J by 6 bases. The CDR3 here is CSVEGRVGGNEQFF. DNA of the CDR3: TGCAGCGTTGAGGGGAGGGTGGGGGGCAATGAGCAGTTCTTC.

This clonotype was observed at least ten times. This chain connects TRBV20-1 to TRBJ2-5; no definite D call. CDR1 is DFQATT, CDR2 SNEGSKA, per germline (reference sequence). V lost 3 bases and J lost 5, with 19 bases in between. This CDR3 is 15 amino acids long. The CDR3 loop is CSASSQRSYGETQYF. For the CDR3, the DNA is TGCAGTGCTAGCTCCCAGCGCTCATATGGGGAGACCCAGTACTTC.

This clonotype was recorded many times. This chain joins TRBV12-3 or TRBV12-4 and TRBJ2-3, with 7 positions matching TRBD2. The CDR3 loop spans 15 amino acids. The ends lost 3 bases at V and 0 bases at J; junction bases unmatched: 3. The CDR3 region is CASSFGGGSTDTQYF. As DNA, the CDR3 is TGTGCCAGCAGTTTTGGCGGGGGAAGCACAGATACGCAGTATTTT.

The genes are TRBV12-3 or TRBV12-4 and TRBJ2-7; no clear D. The CDR3 has 12 amino acids. V was trimmed by 2 bases and J by 5 bases, leaving 7 bases between them. Here the CDR3 DNA reads TGTGCCAGCAGTTTACGGCAGAACGAGCAGTACTTC. Translation: CASSLRQNEQYF.

The chain carries TRBV11-2 and TRBJ2-5, with D unresolved. The J call may not be correct, given that the DNA end is closer to TRBJ2-7. The CDR3 spans 16 residues. CDR1 is SGHAT and CDR2 is FQNNGV in the germline V gene. The CDR3 sequence is CASSPIRRMGTYEQYF. The DNA for the CDR3 is TGTGCCAGCAGCCCAATAAGGCGGATGGGGACCTACGAGCAGTACTTC.